A selection of T cell receptor beta chains follows, all from one sample in a study of cytomegalovirus exposure and HLA in healthy donors. Sequenced by immunoSEQ multiplex PCR; TCRdb stores in-frame clones only, minus some. The profile shows about 67,000 clones, approximately 67% of them singletons. Source material: PBMCs. These TCRs come from a woman younger than 45 in good health and CMV-seronegative. Both conserved end residues are part of each CDR3. Fields, in order: J gene, V gene, CDR3 protein.

J gene: TRBJ2-1; V gene: TRBV25-1; CDR3 protein: CASSERWRGSGEFF
J gene: TRBJ1-1; V gene: TRBV6-5; CDR3 protein: CASSYSKGDTEAFF
J gene: TRBJ1-2; V gene: TRBV27; CDR3 protein: CASSLGPFDRGRRGYTF
J gene: TRBJ2-3; V gene: TRBV30; CDR3 protein: CAWSALAGGQGDTQYF
J gene: TRBJ1-1; V gene: TRBV12-5; CDR3 protein: CASGSTGTLNTEAFF
J gene: TRBJ1-2; V gene: TRBV5-6; CDR3 protein: CASSLSGNYGYTF
J gene: TRBJ2-1; V gene: TRBV4-1; CDR3 protein: CASSQVLAGGDEQFF
J gene: TRBJ2-7; V gene: TRBV6-1; CDR3 protein: CASSPTGTGLYEQYF
J gene: TRBJ1-1; V gene: TRBV9; CDR3 protein: CASSTGQGENTEAFF
J gene: TRBJ1-1; V gene: TRBV9; CDR3 protein: CASSLGIENTEAFF